A single sample is the source of the 12 T cell receptor beta chains below, sequenced in a study of blood T cell repertoires in COVID-19. The data were produced by immunoSEQ multiplex PCR, yet TCRdb's version contains in-frame clones alone and is incomplete. The data hold 75,000 to 95,000 clones, with roughly 70% observed a single time. Sequenced material: peripheral blood. These receptors were collected from a man in his sixties or seventies with COVID-19, enrolled during active disease.

The chain has TRBV6-5 and TRBJ2-5, with TRBD2 matching over 9 bases. The CDR3 loop spans 14 amino acids. With 10 bases clipped from V and 7 bases from J, the junction kept 13 bases outside the gene matches. Germline loops: CDR1 MNHEY, CDR2 SVGAGI. The CDR3 DNA follows: TGTGCCACCTTCCATCTCCGGCGGGGGGGGACCCAGTACTTC. Protein sequence: CATFHLRRGGTQYF.

The chain joins TRBV5-5 to TRBJ2-6; TRBD1 matches at 7 bases. This CDR3 is 19 amino acids long. In germline, CDR1 is SGHKS, CDR2 YYEKEE (reference sequence). The ends lost 4 bases at V and 0 bases at J; junction bases unmatched: 13. The CDR3 sequence is CASSPRAPTGFSGANVLTF. DNA of the CDR3: TGTGCCAGCAGCCCTAGGGCCCCGACAGGGTTCTCTGGGGCCAACGTCCTGACTTTC.

This clone was recorded once. The chain employs TRBV18 and TRBJ1-3; D call uncertain. Germline V gives CDR1 KGHSH, CDR2 LQKENI. Trimming stripped 3 bases from V and 0 bases from J, with 12 bases between. The CDR3 extends over 16 amino acids. The CDR3 region is CASSPLNTNSGNTIYF. CDR3 nucleotide sequence: TGTGCCAGCTCACCCCTCAACACCAACTCTGGAAACACCATATATTTT.

The rearrangement uses TRBV6-5 and TRBJ2-7; D gene uncertain. Germline assignment: CDR1 MNHEY and CDR2 SVGAGI. The V end was cut by 5 bases, the J end by 7 bases, with 15 bases between. This CDR3 is built from 13 residues. The CDR3 region has the DNA TGTGCCAGCAGTCAAAAACCCGCCGGGGAGCAGTACTTC. Encoded protein: CASSQKPAGEQYF.

V is TRBV13 and J is TRBJ1-2; a possible D gene is TRBD1 (5 bases). The CDR3 consists of 18 residues. Deletions cut 0 bases from V and 1 base from J, with 18 bases between. Germline CDR1 PRHDT, CDR2 FYEKMQ (reference sequence). The CDR3 DNA is TGTGCCAGCAGCTTAGGAGTTGGGGCAGGGAATCATAACTATGGCTACACCTTC. This codes for CASSLGVGAGNHNYGYTF.

V gene TRBV2 combines with J gene TRBJ2-7, with TRBD1 identical over 9 bases. CDR1 is SNHLY, CDR2 FYNNEI, per germline. V dropped 9 bases and J dropped 1; count of bases not matched to a gene: 10. The CDR3 loop spans 15 amino acids. CDR3 DNA sequence: TGTGCCAGTCGCCCGGACAGGGGCAATTCCTACGAGCAGTACTTC. It codes for CASRPDRGNSYEQYF. The full variable domain, rest sourced from reference TRBV2 and TRBJ2-7, is EPEVTQTPSHQVTQMGQEVILRCVPISNHLYFYWYRQILGQKVEFLVSFYNNEISEKSEIFDDQFSVERPDGSNFTLKIRSTKLEDSAMYFCASRPDRGNSYEQYFGPGTRLTVT.

This clone appeared once. The chain combines TRBV14 with TRBJ2-1; D possibly corresponds to TRBD1 (6 bases). Germline values: CDR1 SGHDN, CDR2 FVKESK. The CDR3 is 15 residues long. Trimming removed 4 bases at V and 2 bases at J, with 12 bases between. CDR3 sequence: CASSRLGTTYNEQFF. The CDR3, as DNA: TGTGCCAGCAGCCGCCTCGGGACAACCTACAATGAGCAGTTCTTC.

This clone was recorded a few times. CDR3 DNA sequence: TGTGCCAGCAGCTTAGCCAGTGAGCAGTTCTTC. This translates into CASSLASEQFF. V and J are TRBV7-9 and TRBJ2-1, with D unclear. Looked up from germline, CDR1 is SEHNR and CDR2 is FQNEAQ (reference sequence). This CDR3 region has 11 residues. V gave up 0 bases and J gave up 9 bases, with 3 bases separating them.

The chain recombines TRBV6-4 with TRBJ2-1; D might be TRBD2 (6 bases). Between the trimmed V and J ends, which lost 1 base and 15 bases, there was a span of 16 bases. The CDR3 has 13 residues. CDR1 is MRHNA, CDR2 SNTAGT, per germline. CDR3 DNA: TGTGCCAGCAGTGACTATGTGGGAGGTGTGCTGTTCTTC. This codes for CASSDYVGGVLFF.

This clone appeared a few times. V usage is TRBV27 and J usage is TRBJ2-7, with D maybe TRBD2 (5 bases). The V gene lost 5 bases and the J gene lost 3 bases, with 17 bases spanning the gap. Germline assignment: CDR1 MNHEY and CDR2 SMNVEV (reference sequence). The CDR3 spans 15 residues. The CDR3 region has the DNA TGTGCCAGCAGTCTGACCCGGGGAAGGGTCTACGAGCAGTACTTC. Protein sequence: CASSLTRGRVYEQYF.

The chain is built from TRBV5-1 and TRBJ1-1, with D maybe TRBD1 (5 bases). CDR1 and CDR2 (germline): SGHRS, YFSETQ. Trimming shortened V by 9 bases and J by 5 bases, and 23 bases separated the two germline ends. The CDR3 consists of 15 residues. The CDR3 sequence is CATNTGTMGGTEAFF. DNA of the CDR3: TGCGCCACTAACACCGGGACCATGGGGGGTACTGAAGCTTTCTTT.

This clone came up once. The J gene is TRBJ2-3, the V gene TRBV7-9; 11 positions match TRBD2. The CDR3 contains 18 residues. Germline CDR1 is SEHNR and CDR2 is FQNEAQ (reference sequence). Trimming cost V 4 bases and J 4 bases; bases outside gene matches: 13. The CDR3: CASSSPSLTSGMADTQYF. In DNA form, the CDR3 reads TGTGCCAGCAGCTCTCCATCGTTGACTAGCGGGATGGCAGATACGCAGTATTTT.